Presented here are 6 T cell receptor beta chains from one specimen sequenced in a study of blood T cell repertoires in COVID-19. The data were produced by immunoSEQ multiplex PCR, yet TCRdb's version contains in-frame clones alone and is incomplete. This table holds about 200,000 clones, approximately 84% found once. Source material: peripheral blood. The receptors were gathered from a human donor with acute or convalescent COVID-19. The donor label of this sample is uncertain.

This clone occurred once. The V call is TRBV9, the J call TRBJ2-7; D is perhaps TRBD1 (5 bases). V was pared by 6 bases and J by 2 bases, with 15 bases between. The V gene's germline CDR1 is SGDLS and CDR2 YYNGEE. There are 14 residues in the CDR3. The CDR3 DNA is TGTGCCAGCACGCCAGGGCCCACTCCCTACGAGCAGTACTTC. Translation: CASTPGPTPYEQYF. Drawing the rest from reference TRBV9 and TRBJ2-7, the complete variable domain is DSGVTQTPKHLITATGQRVTLRCSPRSGDLSVYWYQQSLDQGLQFLIQYYNGEERAKGNILERFSAQQFPDLHSELNLSSLELGDSALYFCASTPGPTPYEQYFGPGTRLTVT.

The chain joins TRBV5-6 to TRBJ1-5, with 7 nucleotides matching TRBD1. The CDR3 spans 15 residues. J gave up 3 bases and V 3 bases, and 6 bases lay outside the gene matches. Germline CDR1 reads SGHDT; CDR2 reads YYEEEE. CDR3 sequence (DNA): TGTGCCAGCAGCTCAACAGGGGTCGCCAATCAGCCCCAGCATTTT. It yields the protein CASSSTGVANQPQHF.

The rearrangement joins TRBV23-1 to TRBJ2-4; weak D call: TRBD1 (6 bases). TRBV23-1 is classed as an ORF, of uncertain function. The CDR3 extends over 12 amino acids. Trimming pared 0 bases from V and 16 bases from J, leaving 13 bases between. The CDR3, as DNA: TGCGCCAGCAGTCAATCATACAGGGTAATCTACTTC. Protein product: CASSQSYRVIYF.

This clone appeared once. This chain connects TRBV7-9 to TRBJ2-5; 9 bases match TRBD1. Germline CDR1 SEHNR, CDR2 FQNEAQ (reference sequence). The ends lost 2 bases at V and 5 bases at J; junction bases unmatched: 6. The CDR3 totals 15 residues. The CDR3 loop is CASSLLGTGRETQYF. The CDR3 region has the DNA TGTGCCAGCAGCTTACTTGGGACAGGGAGGGAGACCCAGTACTTC.

The rearrangement uses TRBV6-4 and TRBJ2-2; perhaps TRBD1 as D (5 bases). CDR1 is MRHNA, CDR2 SNTAGT, per germline. Between the trimmed V and J ends, which lost 2 bases and 5 bases, there was a span of 6 bases. This CDR3 has 13 residues. CDR3: CASSDRQTGELFF. The CDR3 coding sequence is TGTGCCAGCAGTGACCGACAGACCGGGGAGCTGTTTTTT.

The table lists this clone with a count of one. The chain combines TRBV5-1 with TRBJ1-1; the D is unclear. The germline gives CDR1 SGHRS, CDR2 YFSETQ. V shed 3 bases and J shed 2 bases, with 14 bases lying between them. This CDR3 has 15 residues. The CDR3 DNA reads TGCGCCAGCAGCTCGGGGATTTTCGGAAACACTGAAGCTTTCTTT. It specifies CASSSGIFGNTEAFF.